This T cell receptor beta chain comes out of a study of chemoradiotherapy in HPV16-positive cancers. The study, taken as a whole, reports: Non-HPV-specific T cells did not expand in tumors during treatment, whereas candidate HPV-specific clones and E7-related motifs did. Better recurrence-free survival went with HPV-responsive T-cell expansion in HPV16-positive patients. The functional HPV-specific definition rests on just a couple of HPV16-positive patients.

Repeated repertoire sampling spanned the course of chemoradiotherapy. A note on this clone: Its target is not known.

Measured with immunoSEQ multiplex PCR; TCRdb has only the in-frame clones, and not every one. Of under 35,000 clones detected, more than 70% appear once; the ten largest clones hold about 5.1%. Sample: blood, taken from a patient who underwent chemoradiotherapy. This TCR was sampled from a human donor with HPV-associated anogenital cancer.

CDR3 coding DNA: TGTGCCAGCAGCTGGCTCCAAACGACCCAGTACTTC. This encodes CASSWLQTTQYF. The gene calls are TRBV7-2 and TRBJ2-5; D unresolved. Per germline, CDR1 SGHTA and CDR2 FQGNSA. The CDR3 has 12 amino acids. V was pared by 4 bases and J by 7 bases, with 10 bases between.